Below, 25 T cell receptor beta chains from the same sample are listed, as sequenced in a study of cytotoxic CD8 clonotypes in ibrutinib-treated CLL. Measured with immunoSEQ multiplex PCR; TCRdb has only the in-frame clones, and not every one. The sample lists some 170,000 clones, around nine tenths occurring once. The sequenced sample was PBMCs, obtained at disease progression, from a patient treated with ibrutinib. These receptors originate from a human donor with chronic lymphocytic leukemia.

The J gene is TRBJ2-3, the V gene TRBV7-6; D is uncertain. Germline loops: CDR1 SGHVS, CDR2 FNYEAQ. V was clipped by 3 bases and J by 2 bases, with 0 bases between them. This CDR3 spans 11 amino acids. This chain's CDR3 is CASSFTDTQYF. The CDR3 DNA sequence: TGTGCCAGCAGCTTCACAGATACGCAGTATTTT.

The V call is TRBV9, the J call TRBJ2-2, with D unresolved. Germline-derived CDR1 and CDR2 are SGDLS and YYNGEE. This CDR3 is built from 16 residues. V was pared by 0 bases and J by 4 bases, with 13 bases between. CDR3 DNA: TGTGCCAGCAGCGTAGCCATTATGCGTCTCACCGGGGAGCTGTTTTTT. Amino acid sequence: CASSVAIMRLTGELFF. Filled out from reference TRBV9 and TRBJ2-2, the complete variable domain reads DSGVTQTPKHLITATGQRVTLRCSPRSGDLSVYWYQQSLDQGLQFLIQYYNGEERAKGNILERFSAQQFPDLHSELNLSSLELGDSALYFCASSVAIMRLTGELFFGEGSRLTVL.

This chain's CDR3 is CASLRGGNLNTEAFF. The CDR3 region has the DNA TGTGCCAGTTTACGAGGGGGCAACTTGAACACTGAAGCTTTCTTT. V and J are TRBV28 and TRBJ1-1; 7 bases match TRBD1. Looked up from germline, CDR1 is MDHEN and CDR2 is SYDVKM. Unmatched junction bases numbered 10, after V lost 9 bases and J lost 0 bases. The CDR3 sequence is 15 residues long.

CDR3 DNA sequence: TGCAGCGTTGGAACCGCCGATCCTACCTACGAGCAGTACTTC. Translating gives CSVGTADPTYEQYF. J is TRBJ2-7 and V is TRBV29-1; D gene unclear. Germline lookup yields CDR1 SQVTM and CDR2 ANQGSEA. V was pared by 4 bases and J by 2 bases, with 15 bases between. The CDR3 contains 14 residues.

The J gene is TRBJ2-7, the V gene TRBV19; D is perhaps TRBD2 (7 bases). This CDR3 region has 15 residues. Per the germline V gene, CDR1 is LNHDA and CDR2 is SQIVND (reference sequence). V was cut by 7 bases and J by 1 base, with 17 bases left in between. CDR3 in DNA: TGTGCCAGTACCCCTGGGCGGGGGCGATCCTACGAGCAGTACTTC. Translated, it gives CASTPGRGRSYEQYF.

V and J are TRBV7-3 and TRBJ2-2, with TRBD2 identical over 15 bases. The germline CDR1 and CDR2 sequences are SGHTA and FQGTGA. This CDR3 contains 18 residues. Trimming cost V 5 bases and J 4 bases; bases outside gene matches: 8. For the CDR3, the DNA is TGTGCCAGCAGCCCCCCGGGACTAGCGGGAGGTAGCACCGGGGAGCTGTTTTTT. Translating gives CASSPPGLAGGSTGELFF.

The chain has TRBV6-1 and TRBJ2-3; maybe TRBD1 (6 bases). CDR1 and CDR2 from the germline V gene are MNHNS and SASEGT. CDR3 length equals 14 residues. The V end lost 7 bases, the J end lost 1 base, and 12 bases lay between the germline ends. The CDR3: CASTTGLGTDTQYF. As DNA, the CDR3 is TGTGCCAGCACTACAGGGCTGGGCACAGATACGCAGTATTTT.

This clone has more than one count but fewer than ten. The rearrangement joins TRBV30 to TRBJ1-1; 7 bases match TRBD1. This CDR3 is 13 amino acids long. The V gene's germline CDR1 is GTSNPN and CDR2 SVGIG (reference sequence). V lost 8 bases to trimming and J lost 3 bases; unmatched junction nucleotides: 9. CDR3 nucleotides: TGTGCCGGTAGACAGGGAAGTGACACTGAAGCTTTCTTT. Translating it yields CAGRQGSDTEAFF.

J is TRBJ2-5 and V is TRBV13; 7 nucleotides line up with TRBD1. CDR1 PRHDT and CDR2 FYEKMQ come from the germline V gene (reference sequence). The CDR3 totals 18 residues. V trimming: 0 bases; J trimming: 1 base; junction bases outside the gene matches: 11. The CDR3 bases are TGTGCCAGCAGCTTAGGACAGGGGCGGCCTTTTTTCCAAGAGACCCAGTACTTC. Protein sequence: CASSLGQGRPFFQETQYF.

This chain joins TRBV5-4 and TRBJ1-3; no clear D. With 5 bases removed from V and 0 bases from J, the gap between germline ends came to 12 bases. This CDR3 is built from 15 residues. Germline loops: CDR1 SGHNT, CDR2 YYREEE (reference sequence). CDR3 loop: CASSRRTDSGNTIYF. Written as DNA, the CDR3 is TGTGCCAGCAGTCGGAGGACGGACTCTGGAAACACCATATATTTT. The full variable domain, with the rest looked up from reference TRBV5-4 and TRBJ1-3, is ETGVTQSPTHLIKTRGQQVTLRCSSQSGHNTVSWYQQALGQGPQFIFQYYREEENGRGNFPPRFSGLQFPNYSSELNVNALELDDSALYLCASSRRTDSGNTIYFGEGSWLTVV.

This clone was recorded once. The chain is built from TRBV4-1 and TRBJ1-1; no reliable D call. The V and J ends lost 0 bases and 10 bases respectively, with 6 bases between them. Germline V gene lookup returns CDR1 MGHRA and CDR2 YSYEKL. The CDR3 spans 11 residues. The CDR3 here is CASSQDRTAFF. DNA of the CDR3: TGCGCCAGCAGCCAAGATCGAACAGCTTTCTTT.

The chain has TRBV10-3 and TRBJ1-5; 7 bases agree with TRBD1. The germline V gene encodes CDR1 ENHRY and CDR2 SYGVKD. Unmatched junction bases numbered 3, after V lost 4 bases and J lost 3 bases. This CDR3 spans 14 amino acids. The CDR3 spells CAISGGTDNQPQHF. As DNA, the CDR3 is TGTGCCATCAGTGGGGGGACAGACAATCAGCCCCAGCATTTT.

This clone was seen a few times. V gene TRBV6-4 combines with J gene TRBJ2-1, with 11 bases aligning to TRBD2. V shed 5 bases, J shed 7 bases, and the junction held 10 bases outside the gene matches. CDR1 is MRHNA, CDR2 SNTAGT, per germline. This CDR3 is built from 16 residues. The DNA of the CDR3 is TGTGCCAGCAGTCCCTCGGGACTAGCGGTGGGAAATGAGCAGTTCTTC. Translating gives CASSPSGLAVGNEQFF.

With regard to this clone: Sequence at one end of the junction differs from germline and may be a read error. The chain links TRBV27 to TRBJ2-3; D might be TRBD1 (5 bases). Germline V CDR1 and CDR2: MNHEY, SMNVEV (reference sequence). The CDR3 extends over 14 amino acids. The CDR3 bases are TGTGCCAGCAGTTTATCGTCCGGCACAGGTACGCAGTATTTT. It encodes CASSLSSGTGTQYF.

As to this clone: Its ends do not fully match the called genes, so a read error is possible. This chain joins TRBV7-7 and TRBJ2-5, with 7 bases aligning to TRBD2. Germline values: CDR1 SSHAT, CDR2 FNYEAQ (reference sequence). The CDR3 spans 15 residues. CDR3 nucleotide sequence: TGTGCTAGCAGCTTCCCGACGGGAGGCCGGGAGACCCAGTACTTC. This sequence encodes CASSFPTGGRETQYF.

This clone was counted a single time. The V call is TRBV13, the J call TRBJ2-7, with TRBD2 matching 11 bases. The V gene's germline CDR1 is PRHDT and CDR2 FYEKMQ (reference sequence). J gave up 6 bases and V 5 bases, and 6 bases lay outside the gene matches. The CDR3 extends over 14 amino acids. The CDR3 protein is CASSPGLAVLEQYF. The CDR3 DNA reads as TGTGCCAGCAGCCCGGGACTAGCGGTCCTCGAGCAGTACTTC.

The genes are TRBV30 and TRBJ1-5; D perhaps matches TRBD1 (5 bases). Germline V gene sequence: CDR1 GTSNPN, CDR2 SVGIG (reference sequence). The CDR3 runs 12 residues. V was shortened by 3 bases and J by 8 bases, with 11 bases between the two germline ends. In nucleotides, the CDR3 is TGTGCCTGGAGACAACAGGAGGAGCCCCAGCATTTT. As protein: CAWRQQEEPQHF.

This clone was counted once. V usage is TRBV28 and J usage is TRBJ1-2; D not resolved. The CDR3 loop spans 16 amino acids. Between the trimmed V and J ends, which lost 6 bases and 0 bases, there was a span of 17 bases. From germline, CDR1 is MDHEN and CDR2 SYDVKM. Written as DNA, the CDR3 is TGTGCCAGCAGAGAGATCGTCAGGAATACTAACTATGGCTACACCTTC. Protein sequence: CASREIVRNTNYGYTF.

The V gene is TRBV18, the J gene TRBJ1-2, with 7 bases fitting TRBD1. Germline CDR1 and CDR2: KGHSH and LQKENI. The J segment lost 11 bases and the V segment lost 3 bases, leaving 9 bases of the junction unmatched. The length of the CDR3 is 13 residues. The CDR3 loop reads CASSPPTGYPYTF. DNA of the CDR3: TGTGCCAGCTCACCCCCGACAGGGTATCCTTACACCTTC.

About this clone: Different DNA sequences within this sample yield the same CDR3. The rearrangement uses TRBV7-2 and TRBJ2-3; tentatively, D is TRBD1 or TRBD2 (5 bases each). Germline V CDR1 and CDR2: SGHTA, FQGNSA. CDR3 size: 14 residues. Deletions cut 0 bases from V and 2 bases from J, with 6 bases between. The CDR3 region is CASSLAGDTDTQYF. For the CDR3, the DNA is TGTGCCAGCAGCTTAGCGGGGGACACAGATACGCAGTATTTT.

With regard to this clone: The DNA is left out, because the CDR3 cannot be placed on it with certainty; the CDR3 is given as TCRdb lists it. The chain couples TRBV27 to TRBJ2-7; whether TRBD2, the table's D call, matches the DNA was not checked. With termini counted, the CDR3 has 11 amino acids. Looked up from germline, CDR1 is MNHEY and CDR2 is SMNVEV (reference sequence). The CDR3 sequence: CASSSSYEQYF.

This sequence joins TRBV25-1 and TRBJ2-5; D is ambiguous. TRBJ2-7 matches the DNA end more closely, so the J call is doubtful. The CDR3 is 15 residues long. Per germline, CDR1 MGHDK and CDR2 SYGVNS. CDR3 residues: CASSESRHSSYEQYF. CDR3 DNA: TGTGCCAGCAGTGAATCAAGGCATAGCTCCTACGAGCAGTACTTC.

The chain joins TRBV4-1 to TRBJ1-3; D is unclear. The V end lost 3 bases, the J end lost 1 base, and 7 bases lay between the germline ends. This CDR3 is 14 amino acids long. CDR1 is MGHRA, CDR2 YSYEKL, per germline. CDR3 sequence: CASSQTYSGNTIYF. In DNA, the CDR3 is TGCGCCAGCAGCCAGACATATTCTGGAAACACCATATATTTT.

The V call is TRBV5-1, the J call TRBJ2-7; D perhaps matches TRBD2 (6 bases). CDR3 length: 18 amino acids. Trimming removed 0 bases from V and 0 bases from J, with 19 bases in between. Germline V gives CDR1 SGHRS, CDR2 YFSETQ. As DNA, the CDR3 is TGCGCCAGCAGCTTGGGCCCTACCCTTGGAGGGCGCTCCTACGAGCAGTACTTC. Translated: CASSLGPTLGGRSYEQYF.

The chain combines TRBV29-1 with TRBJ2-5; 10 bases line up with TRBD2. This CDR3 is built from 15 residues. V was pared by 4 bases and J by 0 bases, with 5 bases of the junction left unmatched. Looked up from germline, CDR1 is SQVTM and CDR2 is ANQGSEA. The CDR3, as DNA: TGCAGCGTTGTACGCCTAGCGGGAGACCAAGAGACCCAGTACTTC. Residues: CSVVRLAGDQETQYF.